This entry is about one TCR beta chain. The antigen remains unidentified. The data stem from a study of T cell repertoires in cytomegalovirus infection. Study overall: HLA-B-restricted CMV epitopes that are well studied, plus recently identified HLA-C-restricted ones, were used by the study. TCR beta signatures that were public indicated CMV infection and matching HLA type. Study-wide points: Pooled public TCR beta family frequency picked out CMV carriers with the relevant HLA. The ex vivo response showed dominance by HLA-C-restricted CMV-specific TCR beta clonotypes.

TCRdb re-analysed the reads in MiXCR, keeping a single row per CDR3 protein. The sample lists just over 450,000 distinct CDR3 sequences; more than 40% were seen once. Trimming left V 3 bases short and J 4 bases short, with 20 bases between. The CDR3 has 18 residues. Germline assignment: CDR1 SGHKS and CDR2 YYEKEE (reference sequence). The chain couples TRBV5-5 to TRBJ2-6; a possible D gene is TRBD1 (5 bases). The sample in question was cultured PBMCs, obtained from culture after CMV antigen stimulation. The TCR originated in a human donor in good health (CMV status not recorded). Some clones in this sample may be carry-over from other donors' samples. The CDR3 sequence is CASSSLRGGVGGANVLTF. The CDR3 nucleotides are TGTGCCAGCAGCTCGCTTAGGGGTGGGGTTGGGGGGGCCAACGTCCTGACTTTC.